The entry below gives a single T cell receptor beta chain sequence along with its context. Its antigen is still unknown. After removal of 6 bases from V and 5 bases from J, the junction contained 10 bases not matched to a gene. CDR3 length equals 15 residues. The V gene's germline CDR1 is MNHEY and CDR2 SVGAGI. TCRdb analysed the reads with MiXCR anew, one entry per CDR3 protein. The sample yields roughly 630,000 distinct CDR3 sequences, less than 25% seen once. This entry belongs to a study of T cell repertoires in cytomegalovirus infection. Overall study findings and caveats: There were HLA-C-restricted CMV-specific TCR beta clonotypes dominating the ex vivo response.

This rearrangement joins TRBV6-5 to TRBJ2-1; 7 nucleotides match TRBD1. The receptor was derived from a human donor in good health (CMV status not recorded). Some clones in this sample may be carry-over from other donors' samples. The sample consisted of CD8+ T cells from PBMCs. The CDR3 region is CASRYRGRRDNEQFF. CDR3 DNA sequence: TGTGCCAGCAGGTACAGGGGCCGCCGGGACAATGAGCAGTTCTTC.